This TCR beta chain comes out of a study of blood T cells in healthy people across ages. Across the study: The template switching approach captured approximately one barcoded beta molecule for every two T cells. Whole-study results and caveats: It was the long-lived donors that had more naive CD4+ cells and higher diversity than aged donors. Observed TCR beta diversity showed a strong correlation with the percentage of naive T cells as measured by flow cytometry.

The extraction recovered at least 6 micrograms of total RNA per sample. The V and J ends lost 0 bases and 2 bases respectively, with 5 bases between them. CDR3 length equals 14 residues. Concerning this clonotype: As yet, its antigen is unknown.

The use of a sample-barcoded 5' primer and a J-beta primer mix characterized a second PCR of roughly 6 to 12 cycles. From the 5' RACE reads, TCRdb called clonotypes with MiXCR, one entry per CDR3 protein. The sample shows about 400,000 distinct CDR3 sequences, approximately 51% of them seen only once. The sample was blood. The receptor was isolated from a man between 60 and 75 years old in good health. This chain uses TRBV12-3 or TRBV12-4 with TRBJ2-1; D gene unclear. CDR3 residues: CASSLADAYNEQFF. The CDR3 region has the DNA TGTGCCAGCAGTTTAGCGGACGCCTACAATGAGCAGTTCTTC.